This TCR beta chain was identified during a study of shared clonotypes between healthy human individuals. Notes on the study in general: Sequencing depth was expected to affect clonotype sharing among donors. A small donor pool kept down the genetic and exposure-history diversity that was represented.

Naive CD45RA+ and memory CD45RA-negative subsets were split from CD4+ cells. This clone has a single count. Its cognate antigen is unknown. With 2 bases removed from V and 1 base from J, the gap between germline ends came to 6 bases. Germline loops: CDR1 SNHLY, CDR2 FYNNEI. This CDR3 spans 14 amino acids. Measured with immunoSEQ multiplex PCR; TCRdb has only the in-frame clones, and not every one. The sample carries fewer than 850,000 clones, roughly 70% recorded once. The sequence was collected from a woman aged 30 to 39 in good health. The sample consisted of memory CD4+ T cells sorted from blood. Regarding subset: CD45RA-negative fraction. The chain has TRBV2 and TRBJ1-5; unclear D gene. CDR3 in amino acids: CASSESPSNQPQHF. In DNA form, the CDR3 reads TGTGCCAGCAGTGAATCCCCCAGCAATCAGCCCCAGCATTTT.